Sequencing of this T cell receptor beta chain was carried out in a study of shared clonotypes between healthy human individuals. Germline values: CDR1 SGHAT, CDR2 FQNNGV. The V gene lost 0 bases and the J gene lost 6 bases, with 9 bases spanning the gap. The CDR3 extends over 13 amino acids. Here immunoSEQ multiplex PCR was the method, and the copy in TCRdb shows in-frame clones only, minus some. The sample records over a million clones, roughly 74% being singletons. The clonotype originates from a man aged 18 to 30 in good health. Some clones in this sample may be carry-over from other donors' samples. V gene TRBV11-2 combines with J gene TRBJ2-7; D remains unclear. Sequenced material: memory CD4+ T cells from PBMCs. Subset denoted: CD45RA-negative fraction. This chain's CDR3 is CASSLDLGPEQYF. The CDR3 DNA reads as TGTGCCAGCAGCTTAGATCTAGGTCCCGAGCAGTACTTC.